Presented here are 8 T cell receptor beta chains from one specimen sequenced in a study of T cells in women clearing cervical HPV infection. Profiled with immunoSEQ multiplex PCR; TCRdb holds only in-frame clones, not every one. Its table lists around 31,000 clones. Sequencing was performed on blood buffy coat. These receptors were taken from a woman between 18 and 70 years old with a cervical HPV16 infection that either progressed to CIN3+ or cleared (not recorded which).

Concerning this clone itself: The junction departs from germline at one end; a sequencing error may be responsible. The read ends 3 residues before the CDR3 terminus; that terminus is restored from the germline J gene. The rearrangement links TRBV20-1 to TRBJ2-7; TRBD2 matches 9 bases. This CDR3 has 15 residues. From germline, CDR1 is DFQATT and CDR2 SNEGSKA (reference sequence). Incomplete CDR3 DNA: TGCAGCGCTACAATAGCGGGAGCGGGTTCGAGCGAG. It is translated as CSATIAGAGSSE. The full CDR3 sequence reads CSATIAGAGSSEQYF.

Of note for this clone: The read ends 3 residues shy of where the CDR3 ends; the end is completed using the germline J gene. V is TRBV20-1 and J is TRBJ2-3; the D is unclear. Germline V gene lookup returns CDR1 DFQATT and CDR2 SNEGSKA (reference sequence). V lost 4 bases and J lost 1, with 12 bases in between. The CDR3 covers 14 residues. The CDR3: CSATKPGGTDTQYF. CDR3 DNA, as far as it was read: TGCAGTGCTACCAAACCAGGTGGCACAGATACG.

As concerns this clone: The read terminates 3 residues ahead of where the CDR3 ends, so the germline J gene completes it. This chain connects TRBV2 to TRBJ2-5; the D is unclear. Trimming pared 4 bases from V and 5 bases from J, leaving 14 bases between. The CDR3 extends over 14 amino acids. CDR1 SNHLY and CDR2 FYNNEI come from the germline V gene. The CDR3: CASSVLQAQETQYF. The DNA read from the CDR3 is TGTGCCAGCAGTGTCCTCCAAGCGCAGGAGACC.

As regards this clone: At one boundary the junction diverges from the germline segment, which might be a read error. From the germline J gene comes the end of the CDR3, since the read stops 3 residues before it. V usage is TRBV4-2 and J usage is TRBJ1-4, with D tentatively TRBD1 (6 bases). Germline lookup yields CDR1 LGHNA and CDR2 YNFKEQ. The CDR3 has 16 amino acids. The covered CDR3 bases are TGCGCCAGCAGCCAAGAATTGCAGGGGAGGAATGAAAAA. It specifies CASSQELQGRNEK. The CDR3, in full, reads CASSQELQGRNEKLFF.

CDR3 sequence reads: CASSQTLSYEQYF. The part of the CDR3 DNA that was read is TGTGCCAGCAGCCAGACTCTCTCCTACGAG. The gene calls are TRBV5-5 and TRBJ2-7; D not certain. Read coverage stops 3 residues before the CDR3 terminus; the germline J gene supplies the remainder. In germline, CDR1 is SGHKS, CDR2 YYEKEE (reference sequence). This CDR3 comprises 13 residues. V lost 4 bases, J lost 0 bases, and 8 bases lay in between.

As to this clone: The CDR3 goes on 3 residues after the read ends, and that part is filled in from the germline J gene. This rearrangement joins TRBV7-9 to TRBJ2-3; TRBD2 matches at 9 bases. CDR3 length equals 15 residues. V was clipped by 6 bases and J by 3 bases; unmatched bases: 7. Germline values: CDR1 SEHNR, CDR2 FQNEAQ (reference sequence). The chain's CDR3 is CASRGRGGRTDTQYF. CDR3 bases read: TGTGCCAGCAGAGGGCGGGGGGGCCGGACAGATACG.

Notes on this clone: The CDR3 is cut off 3 residues early in the read; its end comes from the germline J gene. The chain has TRBV10-3 and TRBJ2-5; 7 bases agree with TRBD1. The germline gives CDR1 ENHRY, CDR2 SYGVKD. The CDR3 runs to 16 residues. The junction had 7 bases not matched to a gene; V was cut back by 0 bases and J by 3 bases. CDR3 loop: CAISESLGQGEETQYF. The covered CDR3 bases are TGTGCCATCAGTGAGTCATTAGGGCAGGGGGAAGAGACC.

With respect to this clone: The sequenced fragment ends 3 residues before the CDR3 boundary, so the rest is inferred from the germline J gene. The chain carries TRBV5-1 and TRBJ2-3; D may be TRBD1 (5 bases). This CDR3 region has 15 residues. Germline lookup yields CDR1 SGHRS and CDR2 YFSETQ. The V end was cut by 5 bases, the J end by 1 base, with 14 bases between. Incomplete CDR3 DNA: TGCGCCAGCAGTTTAAGACAGCCCCGCACAGATACG. Encoded protein: CASSLRQPRTDT. The full-length CDR3 reads as CASSLRQPRTDTQYF.